These T cell receptor beta chains were read from a single sample in a study of blood T cell repertoires in COVID-19. Repertoires were generated with immunoSEQ multiplex PCR, while TCRdb's copy carries only in-frame clones and drops some. The sample consists of 130,000 or so clones, around 83% of them appearing once. The sample consisted of PBMCs or T cells enriched from blood (not recorded which). The receptor set was obtained from a young woman who had recovered from COVID-19. Both conserved end residues are part of each CDR3. D genes are given only for firm matches. Size values are once, few and many counts, or a class for expanded clones, and some rows have none.

>-|-|TRBV11-1|TRBJ2-1
TGTGCCAGCAGCTTAGAGGGGGATGAGCAGTTCTTC
CASSLEGDEQFF
>TRBD2|-|TRBV6-2/TRBV6-3|TRBJ2-2
TGTGCCAGCAGTTTCGGGAGGGATAACACCGGGGAGCTGTTTTTT
CASSFGRDNTGELFF
>-|once|TRBV7-2|TRBJ2-3
TGTGCCAGCAGCTTCTACTTAGATACGCAGTATTTT
CASSFYLDTQYF
>TRBD1|-|TRBV12-3/TRBV12-4|TRBJ1-5
TGTGCCAGCACCGGGACAGTAGATCAGCCCCAGCATTTT
CASTGTVDQPQHF
>-|-|TRBV11-2|TRBJ2-3
TGTGCCAGCAGCCCATTCTCTGGGGCGAGGGATACGCAGTATTTT
CASSPFSGARDTQYF
>-|-|TRBV28|TRBJ2-5
TGTGCCAGCAGTTTTGTACTAGCACCTTCCCAGTACTTC
CASSFVLAPSQYF
>-|-|TRBV21-1|TRBJ1-5
TGTGCCAGCAGCAAAGTTATAAAAAGGGAGGATCAGCCCCAGCATTTT
CASSKVIKREDQPQHF
>-|once|TRBV4-1|TRBJ1-2
TGCGCCAGCAGCCAAGGGTGGCAGGCTGGGTACTATGGCTACACCTTC
CASSQGWQAGYYGYTF
>TRBD1|-|TRBV4-3|TRBJ1-4
TGCGCCAGCAGCCAAGAGCCGGGACAGGGAGGGGAAAAACTGTTTTTT
CASSQEPGQGGEKLFF
>-|-|TRBV6-5|TRBJ1-3
TGTGCCAGCAGAACAGGGACATCTGGAAACACCATATATTTT
CASRTGTSGNTIYF
>-|once|TRBV5-1|TRBJ1-6
TGCGCCAGCAGCCCCCGCGGGGGTGAGGATTCACCCCTCCACTTT
CASSPRGGEDSPLHF
>-|-|TRBV19|TRBJ1-1
TGTGCCAGTACAGATTTGAACACTGAAGCTTTCTTT
CASTDLNTEAFF
>-|-|TRBV12-2|TRBJ1-3
TGTGCAAGTCGCAGAACAGGGGGCGGAAACACCATATATTTT
CASRRTGGGNTIYF
>TRBD1|-|TRBV24-1|TRBJ2-7
TGTGCCACCAGTGATCGGGACAGGGACTACGAGCAGTACTTC
CATSDRDRDYEQYF
>TRBD2|-|TRBV11-1|TRBJ2-5
TGTGCCAGCAGCGGCAGGACTAGTCACCTAGAGACCCAGTACTTC
CASSGRTSHLETQYF
>-|-|TRBV18|TRBJ1-5
TGTGCCAGCTCACCGGGCCGGGGTGGGCAGCCCCAGCATTTT
CASSPGRGGQPQHF
>-|-|TRBV7-9|TRBJ1-2
TGTGCCAGCAGCCCGAGTCCAGGGTGGGCCTATGGCTACACCTTC
CASSPSPGWAYGYTF
>-|-|TRBV14|TRBJ2-3
TGTGCCAGCAGCCAAACCGGAGATACGCAGTATTTT
CASSQTGDTQYF
>TRBD2|-|TRBV6-2/TRBV6-3|TRBJ2-7
TGTGCCAGCAGTTACTCCACAGTGGCTAGCGGGGCTTCCTACGAGCAGTACTTC
CASSYSTVASGASYEQYF
>-|-|TRBV7-3|TRBJ1-1
TGTGCCAGCAGCTTAACAGCGGGCCAGAACACTGAAGCTTTCTTT
CASSLTAGQNTEAFF
>TRBD1|-|TRBV7-9|TRBJ2-5
TGTGCCAGCAGCTTGACAGGGTCCTATAGGGAGACCCAGTACTTC
CASSLTGSYRETQYF
>-|-|TRBV4-1|TRBJ1-1
TGCGCCAGCAGCCAAGGACACGGAGGGAGCACTGAAGCTTTCTTT
CASSQGHGGSTEAFF
>TRBD2|-|TRBV28|TRBJ2-2
TGTGCCAGCAGCAGGGGACTAGCGGGCACTTACACCGGGGAGCTGTTTTTT
CASSRGLAGTYTGELFF
>-|few|TRBV18|TRBJ2-7
TGTGCCAGCTCAGCCGGGAACTTCGTCTACGAGCAGTACTTC
CASSAGNFVYEQYF
>TRBD1|-|TRBV6-5|TRBJ1-5
TGTGCCAGCAGTCGGGACAGTGATCAGCCCCAGCATTTT
CASSRDSDQPQHF
>TRBD2|-|TRBV29-1|TRBJ2-5
TGCAGCGTTGGGGGGATCTCTAGCGGGAGTTTAGAGACCCAGTACTTC
CSVGGISSGSLETQYF
>-|-|TRBV4-1|TRBJ2-1
TGCGCCAGCAGCCCTGGTAGCGTTCCGGGGGAGCAGTTCTTC
CASSPGSVPGEQFF
>TRBD2|-|TRBV4-3|TRBJ2-2
TGCGCCAGCAGCCCAAAGGTTGGAGCGGGAGGCCTCGGCGGGGAGCTGTTTTTT
CASSPKVGAGGLGGELFF
>-|-|TRBV7-2|TRBJ1-2
TGTGCCAGCAGCTTAGCGCTTGTGGGCGGGGACTCCCATGGCTACACCTTC
CASSLALVGGDSHGYTF
>TRBD1|-|TRBV30|TRBJ1-3
TGTGCCTGGAGTCCCGGACAGGTTTCTGGAAACACCATATATTTT
CAWSPGQVSGNTIYF
>-|few|TRBV6-2/TRBV6-3|TRBJ2-1
TGTGCCAGCAGTTACCGGGACAACAATGAGCAGTTCTTC
CASSYRDNNEQFF
>-|-|TRBV4-1|TRBJ2-5
TGCGCCAGCAGCCAAGTTGGTACAGGGCAAGAGACCCAGTACTTC
CASSQVGTGQETQYF
>-|-|TRBV27|TRBJ1-6
TGTGCCAGCAGTCGAGAGGGTTTGCCCTATAATTCACCCCTCCACTTT
CASSREGLPYNSPLHF
>-|-|TRBV7-9|TRBJ2-3
TGTGCCAGCAGCTTCGAGGTCCCGGGGGCAGATACGCAGTATTTT
CASSFEVPGADTQYF
>-|-|TRBV7-2|TRBJ2-2
TGTGCCAGCAGCTACCGACAGGGAGGTACCGGGGAGCTGTTTTTT
CASSYRQGGTGELFF
>TRBD1|-|TRBV11-3|TRBJ2-3
TGTGCCAGCAGCCGAGGGACAGTTCGCACAGATACGCAGTATTTT
CASSRGTVRTDTQYF
>TRBD1|few|TRBV19|TRBJ1-5
TGTGCCAGTATCACTTCCGGGACAGGGATTTCGAATCAGCCCCAGCATTTT
CASITSGTGISNQPQHF
>TRBD1|-|TRBV7-7|TRBJ2-5
TGTGCTAGCAGCTTAGAACAGGGGGCAGAGACCCAGTACTTC
CASSLEQGAETQYF
>-|-|TRBV7-2|TRBJ2-1
TGTGCCAGCACTGGACTCCTAGGGAATGAGCAGTTCTTC
CASTGLLGNEQFF
>-|-|TRBV9|TRBJ2-3
TGTGCCAGCAGCGTAGATCAGCGCCTTCGGGATACGCAGTATTTT
CASSVDQRLRDTQYF
>-|-|TRBV7-9|TRBJ2-5
TGTGCCAGCAGCTTAGGGGGGGAAGAGACCCAGTACTTC
CASSLGGEETQYF
>TRBD1|-|TRBV6-5|TRBJ2-7
TGTGCCAGCAGTTACCGGGGACAGGGGACCTACGAGCAGTACTTC
CASSYRGQGTYEQYF
>TRBD1|few|TRBV6-4|TRBJ2-2
TGTGCCAGCACTCCGCAGGGGACAGGGAACGGGGAGCTGTTTTTT
CASTPQGTGNGELFF
>-|-|TRBV7-9|TRBJ1-2
TGTGCCAGCAGCGGCGACAGGCGAGACTATGGCTACACCTTC
CASSGDRRDYGYTF